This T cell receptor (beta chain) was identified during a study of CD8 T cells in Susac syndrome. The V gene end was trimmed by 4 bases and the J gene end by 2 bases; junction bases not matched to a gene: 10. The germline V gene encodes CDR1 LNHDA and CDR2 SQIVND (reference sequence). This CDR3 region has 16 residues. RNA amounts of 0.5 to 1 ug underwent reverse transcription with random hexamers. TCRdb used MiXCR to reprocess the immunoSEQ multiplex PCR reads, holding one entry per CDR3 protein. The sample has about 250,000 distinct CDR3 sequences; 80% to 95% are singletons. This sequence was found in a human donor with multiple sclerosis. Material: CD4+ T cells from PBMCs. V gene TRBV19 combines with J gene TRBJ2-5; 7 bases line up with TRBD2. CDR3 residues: CASSRTPGRGQETQYF. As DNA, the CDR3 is TGTGCCAGTAGTAGAACCCCGGGGCGGGGGCAAGAGACCCAGTACTTC.